The 19 T cell receptor beta chains given below trace back to one sample, sequenced in a study of blood T cell repertoires in COVID-19. Assay used: immunoSEQ multiplex PCR; TCRdb lists only in-frame clones, some missing. Among about 220,000 clones listed, less than 85% were seen once. Material: peripheral blood. These receptors were taken from a woman aged 80 or older with acute or convalescent COVID-19.

CDR3 region: CASSLSIRNEQFF. In DNA, the CDR3 is TGTGCCAGCAGCCTCTCGATCAGGAATGAGCAGTTCTTC. V usage is TRBV7-2 and J usage is TRBJ2-1; D remains unclear. Germline assignment: CDR1 SGHTA and CDR2 FQGNSA. The CDR3 is 13 residues long. V lost 5 bases and J 7 bases, leaving 12 bases between the germline ends. The full variable domain, completed using reference TRBV7-2 and TRBJ2-1, is GAGVSQSPSNKVTEKGKDVELRCDPISGHTALYWYRQSLGQGLEFLIYFQGNSAPDKSGLPSDRFSAERTGGSVSTLTIQRTQQEDSAVYLCASSLSIRNEQFFGPGTRLTVL.

CDR3 sequence reads: CATSSAGTPTNYGYTF. The CDR3 DNA follows: TGTGCCACCAGCAGCGCCGGGACACCGACTAACTATGGCTACACCTTC. This sequence joins TRBV15 and TRBJ1-2; a weak D match, TRBD1 (6 bases). Trimming cost V 3 bases and J 0 bases, with 14 bases left between them. Germline V lookup: CDR1 LNHNV, CDR2 YYDKDF (reference sequence). This CDR3 contains 16 residues. The complete variable domain, with remaining parts taken from reference TRBV15 and TRBJ1-2, reads DAMVIQNPRYQVTQFGKPVTLSCSQTLNHNVMYWYQQKSSQAPKLLFHYYDKDFNNEADTPDNFQSRRPNTSFCFLDIRSPGLGDTAMYLCATSSAGTPTNYGYTFGSGTRLTVV.

Only one count was recorded for this clone. The CDR3 loop is CASRGQLEAFF. Written as DNA, the CDR3 is TGTGCCAGTAGGGGACAGCTTGAAGCTTTCTTT. The rearrangement joins TRBV19 to TRBJ1-1, with 7 bases fitting TRBD1. Looked up from germline, CDR1 is LNHDA and CDR2 is SQIVND (reference sequence). The CDR3 has 11 residues. J gave up 7 bases and V 6 bases, and 2 bases lay outside the gene matches.

As DNA, the CDR3 is TGTGCCAGCAGCCTCGGACAGGAAGGCTACACCTTC. Protein sequence: CASSLGQEGYTF. The chain has TRBV5-4 and TRBJ1-2; 7 nucleotides match TRBD1. Germline trimming cut 4 bases from V and 8 bases from J; bases unmatched to any gene: 5. Per germline, CDR1 SGHNT and CDR2 YYREEE (reference sequence). This CDR3 spans 12 amino acids.

This clone was counted once. The J gene is TRBJ2-7, the V gene TRBV20-1; 8 bases agree with TRBD1. The CDR3 covers 13 residues. Germline CDR1 and CDR2: DFQATT and SNEGSKA (reference sequence). V lost 5 bases and J lost 6; bases outside the gene matches: 9. CDR3 in DNA: TGCAGTGCTCGTGACAGGGGTTATACCGAGCAGTACTTC. Amino acids: CSARDRGYTEQYF.

In DNA, the CDR3 is TGTGCCAGCAGCCTAAACACGAAAGTCCCAGATACGCAGTATTTT. Translated, it gives CASSLNTKVPDTQYF. This chain connects TRBV4-2 to TRBJ2-3; D gene ambiguous. CDR3 length: 15 amino acids. From germline, CDR1 is LGHNA and CDR2 YNFKEQ. V shed 4 bases and J shed 4 bases, with 15 bases lying between them.

The genes are TRBV6-5 and TRBJ1-4; 7 bases fit TRBD1. The junction had 6 bases not matched to a gene; V was cut back by 2 bases and J by 3 bases. Germline V lookup: CDR1 MNHEY, CDR2 SVGAGI. The CDR3 sequence is 16 residues long. CDR3 protein: CASSYNMGQSNEKLFF. In DNA form, the CDR3 reads TGTGCCAGCAGTTACAATATGGGACAGTCTAATGAAAAACTGTTTTTT.

This chain uses TRBV6-2 or TRBV6-3 with TRBJ2-1; D may be TRBD1 (6 bases). The length of the CDR3 is 14 residues. Trimming shortened V by 3 bases and J by 2 bases, and 8 bases separated the two germline ends. Germline CDR1 is MNHEY and CDR2 is SVGEGT. The CDR3 spells CASSYTGTYNEQFF. CDR3 in DNA: TGTGCCAGCAGTTATACAGGGACCTACAATGAGCAGTTCTTC.

This clone was found a few times. The chain employs TRBV5-1 and TRBJ1-1; D remains unclear. This CDR3 comprises 14 residues. The germline V and J ends were trimmed by 0 bases and 1 base, with 7 bases remaining between them. Germline CDR1 is SGHRS and CDR2 is YFSETQ. The chain's CDR3 is CASSLAGANTEAFF. The CDR3 DNA follows: TGCGCCAGCAGCTTGGCTGGAGCGAACACTGAAGCTTTCTTT.

This clone was seen once. The CDR3 coding sequence is TGTGCTAGTCGGCGGTTGGGCAATGAGCAGTTCTTC. It specifies CASRRLGNEQFF. This chain uses TRBV12-5 with TRBJ2-1, with D uncertain. The CDR3 spans 12 residues. The V end was cut by 8 bases, the J end by 6 bases, with 11 bases between. From germline, CDR1 is LGHNT and CDR2 FRNRAP.

The gene calls are TRBV3-1 (or the pseudogene TRBV3-2) and TRBJ2-6; TRBD1 might be the D (5 bases). CDR3 length: 16 residues. V was shortened by 4 bases and J by 4 bases, with 14 bases between the two germline ends. CDR1 is LGHDT and CDR2 is YNNKEL in the germline V gene (reference sequence). The chain's CDR3 is CASSLLGVAGANVLTF. Here the CDR3 DNA reads TGTGCCAGCAGCCTCCTAGGGGTGGCGGGGGCCAACGTCCTGACTTTC.

This clone appeared a few times. The chain has TRBV7-9 and TRBJ1-3, with D hard to call. The germline V and J ends were trimmed by 0 bases and 1 base, with 7 bases remaining between them. Germline V gene data show CDR1 as SEHNR and CDR2 as FQNEAQ (reference sequence). The CDR3 has 15 residues. Written as DNA, the CDR3 is TGTGCCAGCAGCTTAGCGGCCCCTTCTGGAAACACCATATATTTT. It specifies CASSLAAPSGNTIYF.

The chain carries TRBV9 and TRBJ2-3, with 7 bases lining up with TRBD1. The CDR3 has 18 residues. After removal of 0 bases from V and 1 base from J, the junction contained 11 bases not matched to a gene. The V gene's germline CDR1 is SGDLS and CDR2 YYNGEE. Here the CDR3 reads CASSVGRQGGRGTDTQYF. The CDR3 nucleotides are TGTGCCAGCAGCGTAGGGAGACAGGGTGGGAGAGGCACAGATACGCAGTATTTT.

As DNA, the CDR3 is TGTGCCAGCAGTTTATTGGGAGGGCCCCTCCACTTT. As protein: CASSLLGGPLHF. The chain uses TRBV12-3 or TRBV12-4 and TRBJ1-6, with D unclear. V lost 2 bases and J 13 bases, leaving 9 bases between the germline ends. This CDR3 contains 12 residues.

The V and J genes are TRBV13 and TRBJ1-1; a weak D match, TRBD1 (6 bases). CDR1 is PRHDT, CDR2 FYEKMQ, per germline (reference sequence). Trimming stripped 5 bases from V and 4 bases from J, with 17 bases between. This CDR3 comprises 15 residues. The CDR3 nucleotides read TGTGCCAGCAGCCCGACAGGCCGAGGAGGCACTGAAGCTTTCTTT. It codes for CASSPTGRGGTEAFF. Full variable domain (outside the CDR3, taken from reference TRBV13 and TRBJ1-1): AAGVIQSPRHLIKEKRETATLKCYPIPRHDTVYWYQQGPGQDPQFLISFYEKMQSDKGSIPDRFSAQQFSDYHSELNMSSLELGDSALYFCASSPTGRGGTEAFFGQGTRLTVV.

This clone has a handful of counts. This chain uses TRBV6-5 with TRBJ1-1; D is uncertain. CDR3 length: 15 residues. Germline CDR1 MNHEY, CDR2 SVGAGI. The V end lost 6 bases, the J end lost 3 bases, and 17 bases lay between the germline ends. The CDR3 loop reads CASSPGSGRDTEAFF. The DNA of the CDR3 is TGTGCCAGCAGCCCCGGGTCGGGGAGGGACACTGAAGCTTTCTTT.

This rearrangement joins TRBV4-1 to TRBJ2-3, with 9 positions matching TRBD2. Per the germline V gene, CDR1 is MGHRA and CDR2 is YSYEKL. The CDR3 has 15 residues. J lost 1 base, V lost 5 bases, and 4 bases had no gene match. CDR3 loop: CASSIRGGGTDTQYF. DNA for the CDR3: TGCGCCAGCAGCATTCGCGGGGGGGGCACAGATACGCAGTATTTT.

The V call is TRBV6-5, the J call TRBJ2-2; D is perhaps TRBD2 (5 bases). The CDR3 is 11 residues long. Trimming left V 8 bases short and J 6 bases short, with 7 bases between. Germline values: CDR1 MNHEY, CDR2 SVGAGI. The CDR3 protein is CASQRAGELFF. CDR3 sequence (DNA): TGTGCCAGCCAGAGGGCCGGGGAGCTGTTTTTT.

This clone was seen more than once but under ten times. The rearrangement links TRBV2 to TRBJ1-4; 7 nucleotides agree with TRBD1. Per germline, CDR1 SNHLY and CDR2 FYNNEI. The CDR3 contains 13 residues. With V trimmed by 7 bases and J by 8 bases, 7 bases remained unmatched. DNA of the CDR3: TGTGCCAGCAACAGGGGTTCGGAGGAAAAACTGTTTTTT. Protein product: CASNRGSEEKLFF.